The 22 T cell receptor beta chains below come from one sample, sequenced in a study of molecular identifiers for immune sequencing clone quantification. TCRdb re-derived calls from the PCR reads in MiXCR, one entry per CDR3 protein. The table lists a few hundred thousand distinct CDR3 sequences, 24% of them singletons, with around 0.7% in the top ten. The source material was naive CD8+ T cells from blood, with Jurkat cell RNA spiked in. Subset of the sample: FACS-sorted CD8+CD4-CCR7+CD45RA+ naive T cells. These receptors were collected from a human donor in good health. Some libraries in this study had Jurkat cell RNA spiked in.

As for this clonotype: A junction end diverges from the germline sequence, so it may reflect a read error. This chain connects TRBV9 to TRBJ2-7; 8 bases match TRBD2. The CDR3 length is 15 residues. Germline-derived CDR1 and CDR2 are SGDLS and YYNGEE. In nucleotides, the CDR3 is TGTGCCAGCAGCGTAGGCGGGGGGAAGTCCTACGAGCAGTGCTTC. It specifies CASSVGGGKSYEQCF.

V and J are TRBV9 and TRBJ2-3, with D perhaps TRBD2 (7 bases). The CDR3 has 17 amino acids. V dropped 4 bases and J dropped 4 bases, with 22 bases sitting between them. Germline lookup yields CDR1 SGDLS and CDR2 YYNGEE. The chain's CDR3 is CASSMTSWGAVADTQYF. The CDR3 coding sequence is TGTGCCAGCAGCATGACTAGCTGGGGGGCCGTCGCAGATACGCAGTATTTT.

A single count supports this clonotype. The CDR3 DNA follows: TGTGCCAGCAGCTCGGGACAGGGGGCTTTTGGTAATTCACCCCTCCACTTT. Translating gives CASSSGQGAFGNSPLHF. The chain carries TRBV13 and TRBJ1-6, with 12 nucleotides matching TRBD1. Germline CDR1 reads PRHDT; CDR2 reads FYEKMQ (reference sequence). After removal of 4 bases from V and 6 bases from J, the junction contained 7 bases not matched to a gene. The CDR3 has 17 residues.

Comment on this clonotype: Compared with germline, one end of the junction differs, possibly owing to a read error. The chain joins TRBV6-2 or TRBV6-3 to TRBJ2-5; D unclear. The CDR3 loop spans 11 amino acids. CDR1 MNHEY and CDR2 SVGEGT come from the germline V gene. The chain's CDR3 is CAGSYGETQYF. Written as DNA, the CDR3 is TGTGCCGGCAGTTATGGCGAGACCCAGTACTTC.

Concerning this clonotype itself: With a much larger clone just one base away, this may be a read error. The J gene is TRBJ2-1, the V gene TRBV29-1; D call uncertain. The CDR3 runs 13 residues. The germline V gene has CDR1 SQVTM and CDR2 ANQGSEA. V lost 7 bases to trimming and J lost 5 bases, with 15 bases between them. The chain's CDR3 is CSAPQHPNNEQFF. The CDR3 DNA is TGCAGCGCCCCACAGCACCCGAACAATGAGCAGTTCTTC.

V usage is TRBV7-9 and J usage is TRBJ2-3; TRBD1 is a possible D gene (6 bases). This CDR3 has 16 residues. CDR1 and CDR2 from the germline V gene are SEHNR and FQNEAQ (reference sequence). The V and J ends lost 4 bases and 9 bases respectively, with 23 bases between them. Here the CDR3 DNA reads TGTGCCAGCAGCTCCCTTTCAGCGACGGACAGTCAAACGCAGTATTTT. Translated, it gives CASSSLSATDSQTQYF. The variable domain in full, completed from reference TRBV7-9 and TRBJ2-3, reads DTGVSQNPRHKITKRGQNVTFRCDPISEHNRLYWYRQTLGQGPEFLTYFQNEAQLEKSRLLSDRFSAERPKGSFSTLEIQRTEQGDSAMYLCASSSLSATDSQTQYFGPGTRLTVL.

This clonotype has a count of ten or more. The rearrangement joins TRBV7-9 to TRBJ2-5, with a possible D match to TRBD1 (6 bases). There are 14 residues in the CDR3. Germline V lookup: CDR1 SEHNR, CDR2 FQNEAQ (reference sequence). Trimming removed 6 bases at V and 4 bases at J, with 15 bases between. Written as DNA, the CDR3 is TGTGCCAGCAGAATACAGGGTGAACGAGAGACCCAGTACTTC. Its translation: CASRIQGERETQYF.

Ten or more counts support this clonotype. The chain employs TRBV19 and TRBJ2-1; D is perhaps TRBD1 (5 bases). Germline values: CDR1 LNHDA, CDR2 SQIVND (reference sequence). Trimming shortened V by 5 bases and J by 14 bases, and 22 bases separated the two germline ends. The CDR3 covers 14 residues. This CDR3 is CASSQTVALKSEFF. CDR3 nucleotide sequence: TGTGCCAGTAGTCAGACAGTCGCTCTCAAATCAGAGTTCTTC.

A word on this clonotype: Since a much larger clone is just one base distant, this may be a read error. The chain combines TRBV7-9 with TRBJ2-7, with 7 positions matching TRBD2. Germline CDR1 reads SEHNR; CDR2 reads FQNEAQ (reference sequence). Trimming cost V 1 base and J 3 bases; bases outside gene matches: 9. The CDR3 loop spans 16 amino acids. The CDR3 sequence is CASSLGGGPVVYEQYF. DNA for the CDR3: TGTGCCAGCAGCTTAGGCGGGGGTCCAGTGGTCTACGAGCAGTACTTC.

This clonotype showed up many times. This CDR3 is CASSQDDRGSYNEQFF. The CDR3 bases are TGCGCCAGCAGCCAAGATGACAGGGGATCCTACAATGAGCAGTTCTTC. The chain recombines TRBV4-3 with TRBJ2-1, with 8 bases fitting TRBD1. Trimming cost V 0 bases and J 1 base; bases outside gene matches: 2. The CDR3 has 16 residues. The germline gives CDR1 LGHNA, CDR2 YSLEER.

This clonotype appeared once. Just one base apart from a much larger clone, this may be a read error. V is TRBV9 and J is TRBJ2-7; weak D call: TRBD2 (6 bases). CDR3 length: 15 residues. Germline CDR1 SGDLS, CDR2 YYNGEE. Between the trimmed V and J ends, which lost 4 bases and 2 bases, there was a span of 16 bases. In DNA, the CDR3 is TGTGCCAGCAGCCCGGATCGGGGGAGTCCCTACGAGCAGTACTTC. This encodes CASSPDRGSPYEQYF. The full variable domain, its missing parts supplied by reference TRBV9 and TRBJ2-7, is DSGVTQTPKHLITATGQRVTLRCSPRSGDLSVYWYQQSLDQGLQFLIQYYNGEERAKGNILERFSAQQFPDLHSELNLSSLELGDSALYFCASSPDRGSPYEQYFGPGTRLTVT.

V usage is TRBV19 and J usage is TRBJ2-4; no firm D call. The CDR3 loop spans 17 amino acids. Germline V CDR1 and CDR2: LNHDA, SQIVND (reference sequence). The V gene lost 9 bases and the J gene lost 6 bases, with 27 bases spanning the gap. CDR3 bases: TGTGCCAGGCCTAACCCTGGGATGGCGTCCGTAGCAAACATTCAGTACTTC. The encoded protein is CARPNPGMASVANIQYF.

This clonotype was picked up many times. V and J are TRBV6-6 and TRBJ2-1; D ambiguous. Germline V gene lookup returns CDR1 MNHNY and CDR2 SVGAGI (reference sequence). Trimming took 6 bases from V and 4 from J, leaving 4 bases between them. The CDR3 spans 11 residues. CDR3 residues: CASREYNEQFF. The DNA of the CDR3 is TGTGCCAGCAGAGAGTACAATGAGCAGTTCTTC.

This clonotype was seen only a few times. The chain recombines TRBV25-1 with TRBJ2-1; no clear D gene. Germline V gene lookup returns CDR1 MGHDK and CDR2 SYGVNS. V was pared by 4 bases and J by 9 bases, with 13 bases between. CDR3 length equals 13 residues. The CDR3 DNA is TGTGCCAGCAGTGCCAATACTGGTCCTGAGCAGTTCTTC. This translates into CASSANTGPEQFF.

This clonotype has a count of ten or more. The chain uses TRBV6-5 and TRBJ1-4, with 9 bases matching TRBD1. The germline V gene encodes CDR1 MNHEY and CDR2 SVGAGI. The CDR3 sequence is 16 residues long. V trimming: 5 bases; J trimming: 6 bases; junction bases outside the gene matches: 10. The CDR3 protein is CASSRGAGQGYEKLFF. The CDR3 nucleotides are TGTGCCAGCAGTCGGGGGGCGGGACAGGGTTATGAAAAACTGTTTTTT.

DNA of the CDR3: TGTGCCAGCATCCCTCCGGGGGAAGAGACCCAGTACTTC. Translating it yields CASIPPGEETQYF. The chain employs TRBV7-9 and TRBJ2-5; the D gene is possibly TRBD2 (6 bases). CDR3 length: 13 residues. V was trimmed by 7 bases and J by 3 bases, leaving 12 bases between them. Per germline, CDR1 SEHNR and CDR2 FQNEAQ (reference sequence).

This clonotype was counted at least ten times. The rearrangement uses TRBV7-2 and TRBJ2-7, with 13 bases matching TRBD2. There are 16 residues in the CDR3. Per germline, CDR1 SGHTA and CDR2 FQGNSA. Germline trimming cut 3 bases from V and 5 bases from J; bases unmatched to any gene: 7. The CDR3 is CASSLDPGLAGNEQYF. Written as DNA, the CDR3 is TGTGCCAGCAGCTTGGATCCGGGACTAGCGGGAAACGAGCAGTACTTC.

The J gene is TRBJ1-1, the V gene TRBV9, with 8 bases aligning to TRBD1. After removal of 4 bases from V and 8 bases from J, the junction contained 10 bases not matched to a gene. This CDR3 spans 14 amino acids. In germline, CDR1 is SGDLS, CDR2 YYNGEE. For the CDR3, the DNA is TGTGCCAGCAGCACTGAGACAGGGGAGAGAGAAGCTTTCTTT. Translated, it gives CASSTETGEREAFF.

This clonotype came up a few times. The rearrangement links TRBV18 to TRBJ2-3, with 10 positions matching TRBD1. Germline loops: CDR1 KGHSH, CDR2 LQKENI. The V and J ends lost 3 bases and 5 bases, in that order; junction bases with no gene match: 5. This CDR3 comprises 15 residues. This CDR3 is CASSPWDRGGDTQYF. The CDR3 DNA reads as TGTGCCAGCTCACCTTGGGACAGGGGAGGAGATACGCAGTATTTT.

The table lists this clonotype with a count of one. The missing conserved phenylalanine or tryptophan at the end of this CDR3 makes a read error likely. V and J are TRBV4-1 and TRBJ1-1; D unresolved. There are 18 residues in the CDR3. The germline V and J ends were trimmed by 0 bases and 1 base, with 18 bases remaining between them. Germline V gene sequence: CDR1 MGHRA, CDR2 YSYEKL. CDR3 in amino acids: CASSQDFGQNSTNTEAFC. CDR3 DNA sequence: TGCGCCAGCAGCCAAGATTTCGGGCAGAACAGTACGAACACTGAAGCTTTCTGT.

This rearrangement joins TRBV7-9 to TRBJ1-2, with D uncertain. Trimming shortened V by 2 bases and J by 4 bases, and 14 bases separated the two germline ends. CDR1 SEHNR and CDR2 FQNEAQ come from the germline V gene (reference sequence). The length of the CDR3 is 15 residues. The CDR3 protein is CASSLFPDVRYGYTF. The CDR3 DNA is TGTGCCAGCAGCTTATTCCCAGACGTCCGCTATGGCTACACCTTC.

As to this clonotype: A read error may be the cause here, since a much bigger clone is one base away. Because it lacks the conserved phenylalanine or tryptophan at the end, this CDR3 is likely a read error. The rearrangement links TRBV2 to TRBJ2-1; D not resolved. Trimming took 6 bases from V and 8 from J, leaving 17 bases between them. CDR1 is SNHLY and CDR2 is FYNNEI in the germline V gene. The CDR3 contains 14 residues. This chain's CDR3 is CASRDLPVQDEQFL. CDR3 nucleotide sequence: TGTGCCAGCAGAGACCTGCCAGTTCAGGATGAGCAGTTCCTC.